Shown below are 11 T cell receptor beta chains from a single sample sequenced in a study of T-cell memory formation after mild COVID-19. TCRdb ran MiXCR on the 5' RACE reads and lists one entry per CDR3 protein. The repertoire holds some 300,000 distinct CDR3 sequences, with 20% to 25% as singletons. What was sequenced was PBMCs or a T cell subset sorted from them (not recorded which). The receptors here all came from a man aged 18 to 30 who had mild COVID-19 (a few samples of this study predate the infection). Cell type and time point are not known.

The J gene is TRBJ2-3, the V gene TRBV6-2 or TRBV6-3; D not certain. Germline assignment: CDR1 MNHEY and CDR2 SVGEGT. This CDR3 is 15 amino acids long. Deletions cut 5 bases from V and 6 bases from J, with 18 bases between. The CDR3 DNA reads TGTGCCAGCAGTCCCGAATCACGGTCTCGGGATACGCAGTATTTT. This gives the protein CASSPESRSRDTQYF.

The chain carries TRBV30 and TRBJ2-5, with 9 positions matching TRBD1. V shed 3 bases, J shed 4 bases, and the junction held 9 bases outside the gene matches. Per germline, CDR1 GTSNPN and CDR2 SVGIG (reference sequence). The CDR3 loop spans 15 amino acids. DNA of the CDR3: TGTGCCTGGAGCGCTGGGACAGGGCTATTAGAGACCCAGTACTTC. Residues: CAWSAGTGLLETQYF.

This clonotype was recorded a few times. The CDR3 DNA reads TGTGCCAGCAGTTACTTTCCGGGGACAGACACCGGGGAGCTGTTTTTT. Its protein is CASSYFPGTDTGELFF. V is TRBV6-6 and J is TRBJ2-2; 7 nucleotides agree with TRBD1. This CDR3 has 16 residues. The germline gives CDR1 MNHNY, CDR2 SVGAGI (reference sequence). With 1 base clipped from V and 3 bases from J, the junction kept 5 bases outside the gene matches.

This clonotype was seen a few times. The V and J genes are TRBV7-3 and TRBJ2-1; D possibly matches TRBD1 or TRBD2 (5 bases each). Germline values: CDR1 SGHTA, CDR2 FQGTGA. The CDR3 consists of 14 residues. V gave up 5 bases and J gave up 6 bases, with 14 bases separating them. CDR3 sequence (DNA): TGTGCCAGCAGCCCTTGGGACGGACCCAATGAGCAGTTCTTC. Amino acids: CASSPWDGPNEQFF.

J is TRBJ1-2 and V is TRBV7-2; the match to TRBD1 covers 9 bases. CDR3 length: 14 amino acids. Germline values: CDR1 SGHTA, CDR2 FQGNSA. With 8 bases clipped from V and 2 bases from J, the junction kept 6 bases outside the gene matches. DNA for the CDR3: TGTGCCAGCGAGCGCGACAGGGGGAACTATGGCTACACCTTC. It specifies CASERDRGNYGYTF.

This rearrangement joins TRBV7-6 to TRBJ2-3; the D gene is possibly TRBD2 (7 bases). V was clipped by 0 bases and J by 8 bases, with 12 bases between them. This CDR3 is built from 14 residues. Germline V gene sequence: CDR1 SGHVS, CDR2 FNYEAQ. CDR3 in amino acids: CASSLAGGPGTQYF. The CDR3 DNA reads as TGTGCCAGCAGCTTAGCGGGGGGGCCGGGTACGCAGTATTTT.

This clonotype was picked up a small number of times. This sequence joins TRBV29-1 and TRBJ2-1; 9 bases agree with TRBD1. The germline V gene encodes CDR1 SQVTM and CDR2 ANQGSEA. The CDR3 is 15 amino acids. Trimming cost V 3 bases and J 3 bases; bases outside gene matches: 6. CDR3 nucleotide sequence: TGCAGCGTTGATTTACAGGGGGCGGGCTACAATGAGCAGTTCTTC. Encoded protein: CSVDLQGAGYNEQFF.

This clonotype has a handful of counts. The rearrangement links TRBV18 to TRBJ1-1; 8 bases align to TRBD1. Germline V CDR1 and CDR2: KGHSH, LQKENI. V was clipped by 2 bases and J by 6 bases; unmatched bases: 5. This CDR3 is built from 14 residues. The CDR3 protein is CASSPTGQGAEAFF. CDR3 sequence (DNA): TGTGCCAGCTCACCAACAGGACAGGGCGCTGAAGCTTTCTTT.

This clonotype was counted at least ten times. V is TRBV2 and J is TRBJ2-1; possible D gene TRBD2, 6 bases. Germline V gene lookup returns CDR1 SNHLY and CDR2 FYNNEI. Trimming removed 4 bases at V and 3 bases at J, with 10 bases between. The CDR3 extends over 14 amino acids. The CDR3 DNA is TGTGCCAGCAGTGCGGGGGAGCTCTACAATGAGCAGTTCTTC. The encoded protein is CASSAGELYNEQFF.

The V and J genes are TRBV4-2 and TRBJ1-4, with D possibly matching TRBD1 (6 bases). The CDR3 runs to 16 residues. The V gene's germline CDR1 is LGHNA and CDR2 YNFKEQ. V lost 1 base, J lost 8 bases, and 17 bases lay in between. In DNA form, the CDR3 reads TGTGCCAGCAGCCAAGTCCCTGAGCAGGGGAGGGAAAAACTGTTTTTT. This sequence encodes CASSQVPEQGREKLFF.

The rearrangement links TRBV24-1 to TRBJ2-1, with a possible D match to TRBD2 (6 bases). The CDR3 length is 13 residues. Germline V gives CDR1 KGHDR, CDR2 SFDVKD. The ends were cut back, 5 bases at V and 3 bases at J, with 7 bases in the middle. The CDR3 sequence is CATSVGGYNEQFF. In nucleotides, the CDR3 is TGTGCCACCAGTGTCGGGGGCTACAATGAGCAGTTCTTC.